This TCR beta chain was captured in a study of T cell changes during pregnancy in multiple sclerosis. CDR1 is MNHEY and CDR2 is SMNVEV in the germline V gene (reference sequence). Deletions cut 5 bases from V and 2 bases from J, with 12 bases between. This CDR3 has 14 amino acids. Libraries were prepared by immunoSEQ multiplex PCR; TCRdb keeps only in-frame clonotypes and omits some of them. The sample lists 25,000 to 35,000 clones; around nine tenths were seen once. Sequenced here: CD8+ T cells from peripheral blood mononuclear cells, sampled before pregnancy. The chain uses TRBV27 and TRBJ1-1; D perhaps matches TRBD1 (6 bases). The sequence was collected from a female donor with multiple sclerosis, enrolled in a pregnancy study. CDR3 loop: CASSAWTANTEAFF. The CDR3 nucleotides are TGTGCCAGCAGTGCCTGGACAGCAAACACTGAAGCTTTCTTT.